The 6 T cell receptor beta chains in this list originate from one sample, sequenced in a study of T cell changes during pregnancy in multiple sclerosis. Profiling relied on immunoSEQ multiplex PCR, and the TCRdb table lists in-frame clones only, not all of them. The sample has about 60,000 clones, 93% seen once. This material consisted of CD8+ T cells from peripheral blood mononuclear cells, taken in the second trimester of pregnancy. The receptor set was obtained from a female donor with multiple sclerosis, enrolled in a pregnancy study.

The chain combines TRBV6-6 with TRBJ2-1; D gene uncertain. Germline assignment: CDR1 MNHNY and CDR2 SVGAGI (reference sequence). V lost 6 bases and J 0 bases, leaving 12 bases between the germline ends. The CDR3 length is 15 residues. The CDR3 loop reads CASSPHSYSYNEQFF. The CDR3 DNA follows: TGTGCCAGCAGCCCCCATTCCTACTCCTACAATGAGCAGTTCTTC.

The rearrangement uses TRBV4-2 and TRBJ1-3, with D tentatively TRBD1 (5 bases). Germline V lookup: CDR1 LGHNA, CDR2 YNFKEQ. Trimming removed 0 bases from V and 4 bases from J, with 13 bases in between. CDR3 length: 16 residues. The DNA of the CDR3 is TGTGCCAGCAGCCAAGATGAAAGGGGATGGGGAAACACCATATATTTT. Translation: CASSQDERGWGNTIYF.

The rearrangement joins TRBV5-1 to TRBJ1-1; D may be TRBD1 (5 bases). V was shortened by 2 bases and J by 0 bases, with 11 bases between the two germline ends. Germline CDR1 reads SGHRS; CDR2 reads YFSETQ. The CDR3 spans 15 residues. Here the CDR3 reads CASSLHKGVNTEAFF. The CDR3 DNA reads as TGCGCCAGCAGCTTACACAAAGGGGTGAACACTGAAGCTTTCTTT.

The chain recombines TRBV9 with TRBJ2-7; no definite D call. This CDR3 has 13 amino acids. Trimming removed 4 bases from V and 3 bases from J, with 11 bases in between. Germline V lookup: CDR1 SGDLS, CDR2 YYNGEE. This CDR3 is CASSPRGGYEQYF. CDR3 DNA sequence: TGTGCCAGCAGCCCCCGTGGCGGCTACGAGCAGTACTTC.

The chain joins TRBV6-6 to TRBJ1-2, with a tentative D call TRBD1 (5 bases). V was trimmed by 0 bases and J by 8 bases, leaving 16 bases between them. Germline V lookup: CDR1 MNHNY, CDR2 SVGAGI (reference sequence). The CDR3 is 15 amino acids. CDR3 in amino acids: CASSYSAGLLPGYTF. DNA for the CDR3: TGTGCCAGCAGTTACTCAGCAGGGCTCCTGCCAGGCTACACCTTC.

The CDR3 is CASSLGLADNEQFF. CDR3 DNA: TGCGCCAGCAGCTTGGGACTAGCGGATAATGAGCAGTTCTTC. This rearrangement joins TRBV5-1 to TRBJ2-1; TRBD2 matches at 9 bases. CDR1 is SGHRS, CDR2 YFSETQ, per germline. The CDR3 runs 14 residues. The junction had 2 bases not matched to a gene; V was cut back by 0 bases and J by 7 bases.